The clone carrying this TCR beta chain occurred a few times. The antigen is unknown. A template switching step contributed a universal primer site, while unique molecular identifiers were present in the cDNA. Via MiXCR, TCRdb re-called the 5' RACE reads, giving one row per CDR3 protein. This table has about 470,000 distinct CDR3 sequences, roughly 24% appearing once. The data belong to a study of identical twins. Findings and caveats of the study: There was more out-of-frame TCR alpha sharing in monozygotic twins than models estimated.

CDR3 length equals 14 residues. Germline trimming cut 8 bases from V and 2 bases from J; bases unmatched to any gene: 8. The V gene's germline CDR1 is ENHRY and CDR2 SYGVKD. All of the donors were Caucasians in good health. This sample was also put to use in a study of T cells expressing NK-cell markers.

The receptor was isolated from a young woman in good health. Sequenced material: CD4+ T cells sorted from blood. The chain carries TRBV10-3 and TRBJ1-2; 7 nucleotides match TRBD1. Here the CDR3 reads CAILKDRTNYGYTF. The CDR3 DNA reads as TGTGCCATCCTCAAGGACAGGACGAACTATGGCTACACCTTC.